The 21 T cell receptor beta chains in this list originate from one sample, sequenced in a study of regulatory T cells in long-lasting Graves disease. Time point reported: newly diagnosed GD, antithyroid drugs for less than 3 months. Extracted PBMC RNA gave rise to the TCR library. Building the TCR beta libraries relied on iRepertoire HTBI primers, and CDR3 regions underwent Arm-PCR. Each CDR3 protein is one row after TCRdb ran MiXCR on the multiplex PCR reads. Found here are about 560,000 distinct CDR3 sequences, about 16% of them singletons; the top ten hold 12%. These data also formed part of another study, on T cells in Graves' hyperthyroidism and ophthalmopathy.

This sample comprised peripheral blood mononuclear cells (PBMCs), obtained at new diagnosis, from a patient treated with antithyroid drugs. The receptors come from a man aged 18 to 30 with Graves disease.

This clonotype was counted ten times or more. The CDR3 region has the DNA TGCGCCAGCAGCTTGGATGGAGGGCATGAAAAACTGTTTTTT. Its protein is CASSLDGGHEKLFF. The V call is TRBV5-1, the J call TRBJ1-4; D ambiguous. Germline CDR1 reads SGHRS; CDR2 reads YFSETQ. Trimming pared 0 bases from V and 6 bases from J, leaving 9 bases between. The CDR3 is 14 residues long.

Turning to this clonotype: This may be a read error: a much more frequent sequence differs by one nucleotide. The conserved phenylalanine or tryptophan normally closing the CDR3 is absent here, so this likely arose from a read error. This rearrangement joins TRBV7-8 to TRBJ1-2; weak D call: TRBD1 (6 bases). The germline V and J ends were trimmed by 5 bases and 0 bases, with 13 bases remaining between them. Looked up from germline, CDR1 is SGHVS and CDR2 is FQNEAQ. The CDR3 length is 15 residues. The CDR3 spells CASSRDRIANYGYTS. The CDR3 DNA reads as TGTGCCAGCAGCAGAGACAGGATCGCTAACTATGGCTACACCTCC.

This clonotype came up many times. This rearrangement joins TRBV12-3 or TRBV12-4 to TRBJ2-1; D call uncertain. The DNA end lines up better with TRBJ2-5; the J call may be wrong. The CDR3 spans 13 residues. The CDR3 sequence: CASSLGPSITQYF. The CDR3, as DNA: TGTGCCAGCAGTTTGGGCCCCAGTATAACCCAGTACTTC.

The rearrangement uses TRBV12-3 or TRBV12-4 and TRBJ2-1; tentative D call: TRBD2 (5 bases). With 1 base removed from V and 3 bases from J, the gap between germline ends came to 10 bases. CDR3 length: 15 residues. The CDR3 reads CASSLGGPNYNEQFF. The DNA for the CDR3 is TGTGCCAGCAGTTTAGGCGGGCCCAACTACAATGAGCAGTTCTTC.

Only a few counts were recorded for this clonotype. This CDR3 is CATSSLTGDNYGYTF. The CDR3 coding sequence is TGTGCCACCAGCAGTTTAACAGGGGACAACTATGGCTACACCTTC. This chain joins TRBV15 and TRBJ1-2; 7 nucleotides match TRBD1. The germline gives CDR1 LNHNV, CDR2 YYDKDF (reference sequence). The trim removed 3 bases at V and 2 bases at J, leaving 6 bases unmatched. The CDR3 runs 15 residues.

This clonotype was recorded a few times. This chain uses TRBV19 with TRBJ2-1, with TRBD2 as a possible D gene (7 bases). Trimming shortened V by 5 bases and J by 5 bases, and 19 bases separated the two germline ends. The CDR3 covers 16 residues. Germline V CDR1 and CDR2: LNHDA, SQIVND (reference sequence). The CDR3 DNA reads TGTGCCAGTAGTTGGCGGGGGCACAGTCCACACAATGAGCAGTTCTTC. Amino acids: CASSWRGHSPHNEQFF. Based on the CDR3 plus reference TRBV19 and TRBJ2-1, the full variable domain is DGGITQSPKYLFRKEGQNVTLSCEQNLNHDAMYWYRQDPGQGLRLIYYSQIVNDFQKGDIAEGYSVSREKKESFPLTVTSAQKNPTAFYLCASSWRGHSPHNEQFFGPGTRLTVL.

V and J are TRBV6-1 and TRBJ2-7; 11 bases map to TRBD2. The junction had 5 bases not matched to a gene; V was cut back by 10 bases and J by 3 bases. Germline-derived CDR1 and CDR2 are MNHNS and SASEGT. This CDR3 region has 13 residues. As DNA, the CDR3 is TGTGCCACCACAGGGACTAGCGGCTACGAGCAGTACTTC. Translated, it gives CATTGTSGYEQYF.

This clonotype was seen ten or more times. The CDR3 nucleotides are TGCAGTGCTAGCCCGGGCGGGAGGTTTTGGAATGAGCAGTTCTTC. It is translated as CSASPGGRFWNEQFF. The V and J genes are TRBV20-1 and TRBJ2-1; 8 positions agree with TRBD2. The CDR3 is made up of 15 amino acids. V lost 3 bases to trimming and J lost 7 bases; unmatched junction nucleotides: 11. Germline assignment: CDR1 DFQATT and CDR2 SNEGSKA (reference sequence).

CDR3 nucleotides: TGCAGCGTTGGGAAAGAGGAGTGGGTCACGGCGAACCTTGCAACTAATGAAAAACTGTTTTTT. Protein product: CSVGKEEWVTANLATNEKLFF. This chain joins TRBV29-1 and TRBJ1-4; D is unresolved. Trimming left V 4 bases short and J 0 bases short, with 30 bases between. The CDR3 runs 21 residues. In germline, CDR1 is SQVTM, CDR2 ANQGSEA.

The sample holds a few counts of this clonotype. V and J are TRBV11-1 and TRBJ2-6; D gene ambiguous. In germline, CDR1 is SGHAT, CDR2 FQDESV (reference sequence). The CDR3 spans 15 residues. The V end lost 2 bases, the J end lost 0 bases, and 5 bases lay between the germline ends. CDR3 region: CASSLRSSGANVLTF. The DNA of the CDR3 is TGTGCCAGCAGCTTAAGGAGCTCTGGGGCCAACGTCCTGACTTTC.

This clonotype occurred many times. The chain uses TRBV5-1 and TRBJ2-3, with D perhaps TRBD1 or TRBD2 (5 bases each). The V end lost 0 bases, the J end lost 2 bases, and 10 bases lay between the germline ends. Per germline, CDR1 SGHRS and CDR2 YFSETQ. This CDR3 comprises 15 residues. CDR3: CASSLVVGTTDTQYF. In DNA form, the CDR3 reads TGCGCCAGCAGCTTGGTGGTCGGGACCACAGATACGCAGTATTTT. The full variable domain, completed using reference TRBV5-1 and TRBJ2-3, is KAGVTQTPRYLIKTRGQQVTLSCSPISGHRSVSWYQQTPGQGLQFLFEYFSETQRNKGNFPGRFSGRQFSNSRSEMNVSTLELGDSALYLCASSLVVGTTDTQYFGPGTRLTVL.

The J gene is TRBJ1-1, the V gene TRBV7-3, with D possibly being TRBD1 (5 bases). CDR3 size: 16 residues. The V gene's germline CDR1 is SGHTA and CDR2 FQGTGA. Trimming removed 5 bases from V and 0 bases from J, with 16 bases in between. CDR3 sequence: CASSPKGTDMNTEAFF. CDR3 nucleotide sequence: TGTGCCAGCAGCCCGAAAGGGACGGACATGAACACTGAAGCTTTCTTT.

There are a few counts of this clonotype. The chain uses TRBV30 and TRBJ2-1, with D possibly being TRBD1 (5 bases). The CDR3 has 14 amino acids. V shed 1 base and J shed 6 bases, with 13 bases lying between them. The germline gives CDR1 GTSNPN, CDR2 SVGIG (reference sequence). The CDR3: CAWSAGTGINEQFF. The CDR3 region has the DNA TGTGCCTGGAGTGCAGGCACAGGTATCAATGAGCAGTTCTTC.

The chain couples TRBV20-1 to TRBJ2-5, with 11 positions matching TRBD2. CDR1 and CDR2 (germline): DFQATT, SNEGSKA (reference sequence). V lost 5 bases, J lost 0 bases, and 14 bases stayed unmatched. This CDR3 is 18 amino acids long. CDR3 coding DNA: TGCAGTGCTCACGCCTTGACTAGCGGGGAGGGGTACCAAGAGACCCAGTACTTC. It encodes CSAHALTSGEGYQETQYF.

This clonotype occurred a few times. This sequence joins TRBV29-1 and TRBJ2-7, with a weak D call TRBD1 (5 bases). Germline V gene lookup returns CDR1 SQVTM and CDR2 ANQGSEA. This CDR3 contains 12 residues. Trimming stripped 2 bases from V and 7 bases from J, with 12 bases between. The DNA for the CDR3 is TGCAGCGTTGAAACAGAGGCAGGGGAGCAGTACTTC. Translating it yields CSVETEAGEQYF.

The chain recombines TRBV25-1 with TRBJ1-2, with D maybe TRBD1 (5 bases). This CDR3 region has 12 residues. Germline assignment: CDR1 MGHDK and CDR2 SYGVNS. The ends were cut back, 6 bases at V and 4 bases at J, with 9 bases in the middle. This CDR3 reads CASRVGGYGYTF. CDR3 bases: TGTGCCAGCAGAGTGGGGGGCTATGGCTACACCTTC.

This clonotype has a count of ten or more. The chain employs TRBV30 and TRBJ1-1; perhaps TRBD1 as D (6 bases). This CDR3 has 12 amino acids. CDR1 is GTSNPN and CDR2 is SVGIG in the germline V gene (reference sequence). Trimming removed 8 bases at V and 0 bases at J, with 10 bases between. The CDR3 is CAAGQMNTEAFF. CDR3 nucleotides: TGTGCCGCGGGACAAATGAACACTGAAGCTTTCTTT.

The chain is built from TRBV20-1 and TRBJ2-7; the D gene is possibly TRBD2 (6 bases). Looked up from germline, CDR1 is DFQATT and CDR2 is SNEGSKA (reference sequence). The CDR3 runs 13 residues. The V and J ends lost 6 bases and 6 bases respectively, with 18 bases between them. The chain's CDR3 is CSATLAPHPEQYF. DNA for the CDR3: TGCAGTGCGACTCTAGCGCCTCATCCCGAGCAGTACTTC.

The chain links TRBV6-1 to TRBJ1-1; D remains unclear. CDR3 size: 14 residues. Germline V gene sequence: CDR1 MNHNS, CDR2 SASEGT. V was cut by 6 bases and J by 0 bases, with 11 bases left in between. Here the CDR3 reads CASSGKVMNTEAFF. Here the CDR3 DNA reads TGTGCCAGCAGCGGAAAGGTAATGAACACTGAAGCTTTCTTT.

The chain combines TRBV27 with TRBJ1-3, with TRBD1 as a possible D gene (6 bases). Germline-derived CDR1 and CDR2 are MNHEY and SMNVEV (reference sequence). This CDR3 contains 14 residues. V was shortened by 6 bases and J by 8 bases, with 17 bases between the two germline ends. CDR3 residues: CASRGTNNKDTIYF. As DNA, the CDR3 is TGTGCCAGCAGAGGGACAAACAATAAGGACACCATATATTTT.

This clonotype was recorded at least ten times. The genes are TRBV12-3 or TRBV12-4 and TRBJ2-3; no firm D call. This CDR3 spans 15 amino acids. V lost 6 bases, J lost 4 bases, and 17 bases lay in between. DNA for the CDR3: TGTGCCAGCAGGCCGATGGTGGATGAGGCAGATACGCAGTATTTT. The encoded protein is CASRPMVDEADTQYF.